This T cell receptor beta chain appears in the sequencing data of a study of cytomegalovirus exposure and HLA in healthy donors. Findings and caveats of the study: Researchers left out some V segments, among them TRBV6-2 and TRBV6-3, as indistinguishable.

The PCR contained 60 Vbeta and 13 Jbeta primers. Profiled with immunoSEQ multiplex PCR; TCRdb holds only in-frame clones, not every one. The sample lists around 250,000 clones, 70% to 90% seen once, with about 7.5% in the top ten. The CDR3 length is 14 residues. CDR1 and CDR2 (germline): SEHNR, FQNEAQ (reference sequence). As concerns this clone: The antigen is undetermined.

The chain has TRBV7-9 and TRBJ2-5; 10 nucleotides align to TRBD1. The J call may not be correct, given that the DNA end is closer to TRBJ2-7. Sequencing used PBMCs. This TCR was sampled from a woman aged 55-75 years in good health and CMV-seropositive. CDR3 nucleotide sequence: TGTGCCAGCAGCTTAGCCAGGACAGGGGGCGAGCAGTACTTC. It codes for CASSLARTGGEQYF.